The present T cell receptor (beta chain) was sequenced within a study of Graves' ophthalmopathy and Graves' hyperthyroidism. About the study: Pretreatment peripheral blood was obtained at initial diagnosis.

For repertoire sequencing, the TCR beta CDR3 regions were amplified from RNA transcripts. The authors performed first-round RT-PCR with HTBI primers and then a second-round multiplex PCR. From the multiplex PCR reads, TCRdb called clonotypes with MiXCR, one entry per CDR3 protein. The sample includes approximately 480,000 distinct CDR3 sequences, under 15% of them seen just once. CDR3 length: 13 residues. Germline V CDR1 and CDR2: MNHEY, SVGAGI. The V and J ends lost 8 bases and 4 bases, in that order; junction bases with no gene match: 6. This clonotype was counted many times. Sequenced: blood. The chain couples TRBV6-5 to TRBJ2-5, with 8 positions matching TRBD1. The clonotype was recovered from a woman in her thirties with Graves' ophthalmopathy. The CDR3 DNA is TGTGCCAGCGGACGACAGGGGAGAGAGACCCAGTACTTC. The encoded protein is CASGRQGRETQYF.